This T cell receptor (beta chain) originates from a study of long-term antiretroviral therapy in people with HIV. Study-level findings and limits: ART adherence, viral resistance and therapy changes were undocumented.

It was version v3.0 of the immunoSEQ assay that was run at survey level. Repertoires were generated with immunoSEQ multiplex PCR, while TCRdb's copy carries only in-frame clones and drops some. The data contain over 25,000 clones, approximately 80% of them singletons. Germline CDR1 SGHDT, CDR2 YYEEEE. The CDR3 contains 15 residues. Trimming at V came to 6 bases and at J to 4 bases, leaving 11 bases not matched to a gene. For this clone: Antigen specificity is unknown.

Per donor, a minimum of one pre-ART and a minimum of two post-ART PBMC samples were available. The sample in question was unsorted PBMCs, obtained 3 years after starting antiretroviral therapy. This sequence was found in a man aged 35 to 55 with HIV. The V call is TRBV5-6, the J call TRBJ1-2; 8 bases fit TRBD1. CDR3 in amino acids: CASISRDRSSYGYTF. DNA for the CDR3: TGTGCCAGCATTTCCCGGGACAGGAGCTCCTATGGCTACACCTTC.